The clone carrying this TCR beta chain has only a few counts. Reverse transcription of all isolated RNA meant that expressed TCRB transcripts were sequenced. Clones were sequenced by immunoSEQ multiplex PCR, and TCRdb holds only the in-frame ones, with some missing. The top ten clones hold 0.62% of a sample with over 150,000 clones, about 13% of them seen once. CDR3 size: 13 residues. V was clipped by 5 bases and J by 3 bases, with 14 bases between them. CDR1 GTSNPN and CDR2 SVGIG come from the germline V gene (reference sequence). The sample comes from a study of beta chain features in type 1 diabetes. Averaging approximately 0.11 L, one heparinised blood draw came from each individual donor. All of the sorted populations showed purity greater than 98%.

The sample consisted of central memory CD4+ T cells from blood. V gene TRBV30 combines with J gene TRBJ2-7, with D perhaps matching TRBD2 (5 bases). This TCR derives from a woman younger than 35 in good health. The chain's CDR3 is CAWAKTILYEQYF. CDR3 DNA sequence: TGTGCCTGGGCCAAGACTATCCTCTACGAGCAGTACTTC. The entire variable domain, with the rest obtained from reference TRBV30 and TRBJ2-7, is as follows: SQTIHQWPATLVQPVGSPLSLECTVEGTSNPNLYWYRQAAGRGLQLLFYSVGIGQISSEVPQNLSASRPQDRQFILSSKKLLLSDSGFYLCAWAKTILYEQYFGPGTRLTVT.